The 24 T cell receptor beta chains below all came from one sample that was sequenced in a study of blood T cell repertoires in COVID-19. Assay used: immunoSEQ multiplex PCR; TCRdb lists only in-frame clones, some missing. The table lists roughly 100,000 clones, about 91% of them singletons. Sequencing was carried out using peripheral blood. The receptors shown here come from a young man with acute or convalescent COVID-19.

The chain combines TRBV2 with TRBJ2-2; maybe TRBD1 (6 bases). There are 14 residues in the CDR3. The V gene lost 4 bases and the J gene lost 3 bases, with 9 bases spanning the gap. Germline V lookup: CDR1 SNHLY, CDR2 FYNNEI. CDR3 protein: CASSGQGYTGELFF. The CDR3 coding sequence is TGTGCCAGCAGTGGGCAGGGGTACACCGGGGAGCTGTTTTTT.

The chain is built from TRBV7-7 and TRBJ1-5; D perhaps matches TRBD1 (5 bases). This CDR3 spans 16 amino acids. Between the trimmed V and J ends, which lost 1 base and 1 base, there was a span of 11 bases. The germline V gene encodes CDR1 SSHAT and CDR2 FNYEAQ (reference sequence). The CDR3 spells CASSLGGRISNQPQHF. The CDR3 DNA is TGTGCCAGCAGCTTAGGGGGCAGAATAAGCAATCAGCCCCAGCATTTT.

The V and J genes are TRBV5-1 and TRBJ1-3; 7 positions agree with TRBD1. Trimming cost V 2 bases and J 0 bases; bases outside gene matches: 14. From germline, CDR1 is SGHRS and CDR2 YFSETQ. The CDR3 consists of 19 residues. CDR3 amino acids: CASSFGGPNRGFSGNTIYF. The CDR3 DNA follows: TGCGCCAGCAGCTTTGGTGGGCCCAACAGGGGATTCTCTGGAAACACCATATATTTT. The full variable domain, completed using reference TRBV5-1 and TRBJ1-3, is KAGVTQTPRYLIKTRGQQVTLSCSPISGHRSVSWYQQTPGQGLQFLFEYFSETQRNKGNFPGRFSGRQFSNSRSEMNVSTLELGDSALYLCASSFGGPNRGFSGNTIYFGEGSWLTVV.

The rearrangement uses TRBV27 and TRBJ1-4; a weak D match, TRBD1 (6 bases). The CDR3 is made up of 14 amino acids. Germline V gene lookup returns CDR1 MNHEY and CDR2 SMNVEV (reference sequence). V lost 3 bases and J lost 7, with 12 bases in between. CDR3 sequence: CASSFQGKGEKLFF. The CDR3, as DNA: TGTGCCAGCAGTTTCCAGGGGAAGGGTGAAAAACTGTTTTTT.

The CDR3 is CASSPRTSATNEKLFF. CDR3 coding DNA: TGTGCCAGTAGTCCGCGGACATCCGCAACTAATGAAAAACTGTTTTTT. The rearrangement uses TRBV19 and TRBJ1-4; D might be TRBD1 (5 bases). V dropped 5 bases and J dropped 0 bases, with 13 bases sitting between them. The CDR3 covers 16 residues. Germline V gives CDR1 LNHDA, CDR2 SQIVND (reference sequence).

The rearrangement links TRBV19 to TRBJ1-4; 9 bases align to TRBD1. The CDR3 runs to 15 residues. Germline-derived CDR1 and CDR2 are LNHDA and SQIVND (reference sequence). Trimming took 6 bases from V and 4 from J; bases not matched to a gene: 6. The CDR3 coding sequence is TGTGCCAGTAGACCCGGGACAGGGCATAATGAAAAACTGTTTTTT. The encoded protein is CASRPGTGHNEKLFF.

V usage is TRBV6-6 and J usage is TRBJ1-2; D gene ambiguous. Trimming shortened V by 4 bases and J by 0 bases, and 6 bases separated the two germline ends. The CDR3 runs 13 residues. Germline V gene data show CDR1 as MNHNY and CDR2 as SVGAGI (reference sequence). The CDR3 protein is CASSSQANYGYTF. The CDR3 DNA reads as TGTGCCAGCAGTTCCCAGGCTAACTATGGCTACACCTTC.

The chain employs TRBV6-5 and TRBJ2-1; 8 bases line up with TRBD2. Per germline, CDR1 MNHEY and CDR2 SVGAGI. The CDR3 covers 15 residues. The V and J ends lost 6 bases and 5 bases, in that order; junction bases with no gene match: 9. CDR3 residues: CASSRPGLGDNEQFF. Here the CDR3 DNA reads TGTGCCAGCAGCCGACCGGGACTAGGGGACAATGAGCAGTTCTTC.

Only a few counts were recorded for this clone. The rearrangement links TRBV30 to TRBJ1-2; 7 nucleotides align to TRBD1. Unmatched junction bases numbered 5, after V lost 3 bases and J lost 4 bases. The CDR3 is 13 residues long. Germline lookup yields CDR1 GTSNPN and CDR2 SVGIG (reference sequence). The CDR3 DNA reads TGTGCCTGGAGCAACAGGGGCGGCTATGGCTACACCTTC. Translation gives CAWSNRGGYGYTF.

This clone was detected once. This chain uses TRBV5-1 with TRBJ1-2, with a possible D match to TRBD1 (5 bases). The ends were cut back, 4 bases at V and 4 bases at J, with 17 bases in the middle. The CDR3 sequence is 15 residues long. Germline CDR1 SGHRS, CDR2 YFSETQ. The CDR3 coding sequence is TGCGCCAGCAGCCTCACGGGGGAGGTGAGCTATGGCTACACCTTC. Its protein product is CASSLTGEVSYGYTF.

V gene TRBV30 combines with J gene TRBJ1-1; D remains ambiguous. The CDR3 is 14 amino acids. Trimming removed 0 bases from V and 0 bases from J, with 8 bases in between. Germline CDR1 reads GTSNPN; CDR2 reads SVGIG (reference sequence). CDR3 nucleotides: TGTGCCTGGAGTGTACTAGGGATGAACACTGAAGCTTTCTTT. Its translation: CAWSVLGMNTEAFF.

The chain recombines TRBV6-5 with TRBJ2-7; 8 bases align to TRBD1. The CDR3 consists of 11 residues. Per the germline V gene, CDR1 is MNHEY and CDR2 is SVGAGI. Trimming removed 6 bases from V and 9 bases from J; junction bases left unmatched: 4. The CDR3 loop reads CASRQGDPQYF. The CDR3 nucleotides read TGTGCCAGCAGACAGGGGGACCCGCAGTACTTC.

This chain links TRBV24-1 with TRBJ1-5; D remains ambiguous. The V gene lost 2 bases and the J gene lost 3 bases, with 4 bases spanning the gap. The germline CDR1 and CDR2 sequences are KGHDR and SFDVKD. The CDR3 sequence is 13 residues long. The chain's CDR3 is CATSDSSNQPQHF. CDR3 sequence (DNA): TGTGCCACCAGTGATTCCTCCAATCAGCCCCAGCATTTT.

DNA of the CDR3: TGTGCTAGTGGCGGGGGACAGGGCAATAACTATGGCTACACCTTC. Its protein is CASGGGQGNNYGYTF. V gene TRBV12-5 combines with J gene TRBJ1-2, with 9 bases aligning to TRBD1. V was pared by 6 bases and J by 1 base, with 6 bases of the junction left unmatched. The CDR3 is made up of 15 amino acids. Germline-derived CDR1 and CDR2 are LGHNT and FRNRAP.

The CDR3 sequence: CASSDPGQGARGYTF. The CDR3 DNA reads as TGTGCCAGCAGTGACCCGGGACAGGGGGCTCGGGGCTACACCTTC. The chain combines TRBV6-1 with TRBJ1-2, with 12 bases lining up with TRBD1. The ends lost 3 bases at V and 8 bases at J; junction bases unmatched: 7. Germline V gene data show CDR1 as MNHNS and CDR2 as SASEGT. The CDR3 sequence is 15 residues long.

The chain carries TRBV5-5 and TRBJ2-7; a weak D match, TRBD1 (5 bases). Trimming removed 1 base from V and 4 bases from J, with 12 bases in between. This CDR3 has 14 residues. The V gene's germline CDR1 is SGHKS and CDR2 YYEKEE (reference sequence). The CDR3: CASSLMRRGYEQYF. CDR3 coding DNA: TGTGCCAGCAGCTTGATGCGAAGGGGTTACGAGCAGTACTTC.

This chain connects TRBV27 to TRBJ1-6; possibly TRBD1 for D (5 bases). In germline, CDR1 is MNHEY, CDR2 SMNVEV (reference sequence). The ends were cut back, 3 bases at V and 4 bases at J, with 22 bases in the middle. This CDR3 contains 19 residues. CDR3 sequence (DNA): TGTGCCAGCAGTTTTTTACGGCCGGGGGAACCTATTTATAATTCACCCCTCCACTTT. This encodes CASSFLRPGEPIYNSPLHF.

The rearrangement joins TRBV6-1 to TRBJ1-2; 7 nucleotides match TRBD1. Unmatched junction bases numbered 9, after V lost 2 bases and J lost 6 bases. Germline V gene data show CDR1 as MNHNS and CDR2 as SASEGT. The CDR3 consists of 15 residues. The CDR3 DNA reads as TGTGCCAGCAGTGAAACGACAGGGAAGGCTCATGGCTACACCTTC. It yields the protein CASSETTGKAHGYTF.

The chain uses TRBV11-2 and TRBJ2-2; TRBD1 matches 9 bases. J gave up 6 bases and V 5 bases, and 10 bases lay outside the gene matches. The CDR3 runs 16 residues. CDR1 SGHAT and CDR2 FQNNGV come from the germline V gene. In nucleotides, the CDR3 is TGTGCCAGCAGCCTCACTCGCACAGGGGGCGCCGGGGAGCTGTTTTTT. Translated: CASSLTRTGGAGELFF.

The gene calls are TRBV24-1 and TRBJ2-5, with D tentatively TRBD1 (5 bases). V was pared by 4 bases and J by 3 bases, with 14 bases between. Germline CDR1 and CDR2: KGHDR and SFDVKD. The CDR3 loop spans 15 amino acids. The CDR3 DNA reads as TGTGCCACCAGTGACCCCACAGTAGGGGAAGAGACCCAGTACTTC. Translating gives CATSDPTVGEETQYF.

J is TRBJ2-1 and V is TRBV9, with D maybe TRBD2 (7 bases). This CDR3 is built from 15 residues. Germline V gives CDR1 SGDLS, CDR2 YYNGEE. V was clipped by 1 base and J by 9 bases, with 17 bases between them. CDR3: CASSVPMGGAGEQFF. CDR3 DNA sequence: TGTGCCAGCAGCGTACCAATGGGGGGGGCTGGTGAGCAGTTCTTC.

This clone turned up a few times. The J gene is TRBJ1-1, the V gene TRBV5-4, with D perhaps TRBD1 (6 bases). Germline V CDR1 and CDR2: SGHNT, YYREEE (reference sequence). The CDR3 totals 14 residues. V lost 2 bases to trimming and J lost 4 bases, with 12 bases between them. CDR3 DNA: TGTGCCAGCAGCTTATGGGGAGGGGGCACTGAAGCTTTCTTT. This sequence encodes CASSLWGGGTEAFF.

This chain connects TRBV12-3 or TRBV12-4 to TRBJ1-5; 9 nucleotides match TRBD1. This CDR3 contains 13 residues. V shed 6 bases, J shed 4 bases, and the junction held 1 base outside the gene matches. CDR3 DNA: TGTGCCAGCAGCGGGACAGGGAATCAGCCCCAGCATTTT. As protein: CASSGTGNQPQHF.

The chain combines TRBV6-5 with TRBJ2-7, with D tentatively TRBD1 (6 bases). CDR1 MNHEY and CDR2 SVGAGI come from the germline V gene. This CDR3 has 16 amino acids. V was cut by 4 bases and J by 2 bases, with 18 bases left in between. The CDR3 is CASSFSTGFATYEQYF. The CDR3 coding sequence is TGTGCCAGCAGTTTCTCTACAGGGTTCGCGACCTACGAGCAGTACTTC.